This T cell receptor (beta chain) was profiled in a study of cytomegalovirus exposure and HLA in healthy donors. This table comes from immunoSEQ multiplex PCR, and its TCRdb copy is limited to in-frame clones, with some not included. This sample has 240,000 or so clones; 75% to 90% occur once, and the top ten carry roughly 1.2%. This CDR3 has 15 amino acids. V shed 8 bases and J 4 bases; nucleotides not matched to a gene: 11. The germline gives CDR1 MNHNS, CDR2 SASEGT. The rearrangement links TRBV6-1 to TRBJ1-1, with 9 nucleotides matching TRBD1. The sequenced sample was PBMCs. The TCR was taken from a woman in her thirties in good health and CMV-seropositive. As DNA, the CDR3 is TGTGCCAGCCGTGTACAGGGGGCTGGTAGCACTGAAGCTTTCTTT. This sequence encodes CASRVQGAGSTEAFF.